Here is one TCR beta chain with its context. Its antigen is not known. No treatment had been given to any patient before thyroid surgery. The CDR3 has 13 residues. V dropped 6 bases and J dropped 1 base, with 9 bases sitting between them. The germline V gene encodes CDR1 MNHEY and CDR2 SMNVEV (reference sequence). The data derive from a study of metastatic and nonmetastatic thyroid tumors. The wider study: The authors compared repertoires across blood and tumor or nodule tissue from malignant and benign thyroid patients.

Per the study methods: For papillary thyroid cancer, a distant-metastasis classifier was constructed from CDR3 differences observed across clinicopathological groups. TCRdb re-clonotyped the PCR reads via MiXCR. None of the V and J calls come from the authors' own analysis; TCRdb made them. The sample has roughly 14,000 clones, 34% seen once. Regarding the study as a whole: Malignant tumors reportedly showed significantly higher TCR beta diversity than benign nodules in both blood and tumor.

The clonotype originates from a female donor with papillary thyroid cancer or a benign thyroid nodule (not recorded which). Some clones in this sample may be carry-over from other donors' samples. This chain connects TRBV27 to TRBJ1-1; no definite D call. Material: tumor tissue. This CDR3 is CASSGVGNTEAFF. In nucleotides, the CDR3 is TGTGCCAGCAGCGGGGTCGGGAACACTGAAGCTTTCTTT.